The rows below give T cell receptor beta chains drawn from one sample of a study of T cell responses to AZD1222 COVID-19 vaccine. The data were produced by immunoSEQ multiplex PCR, yet TCRdb's version contains in-frame clones alone and is incomplete. The sample holds more than 100,000 clones; around nine tenths are singletons and the top ten take approximately 22%. This specimen was peripheral blood, taken on day 0 of AZD1222 vaccination. The receptors stem from an adult in good health. Both conserved end residues are part of each CDR3. D genes are given only for firm matches. Clone sizes are given selectively: once, few, many, or a class where the clone is expanded.

D,J,size,V,DNA,CDR3
TRBD1,TRBJ1-2,-,TRBV5-6,TGTGCCAGCAGCTTGATTGGACAGGGGTTAAAGAACTATGGCTACACCTTC,CASSLIGQGLKNYGYTF
-,TRBJ1-4,-,TRBV7-9,TGTGCCAGCAGCCCCTACGGTTTGGGGGAAAAACTGTTTTTT,CASSPYGLGEKLFF
-,TRBJ2-2,-,TRBV7-9,TGTGCCAGCAGGACGTCAGGCACCGGGGAGCTGTTTTTT,CASRTSGTGELFF
-,TRBJ2-7,-,TRBV18,TGTGCCAGCTCAAGGGCCCACTCCTACGAGCAGTACTTC,CASSRAHSYEQYF
TRBD1,TRBJ1-1,-,TRBV6-5,TGTGCCAGCAGTTCTTGGACAGGGGGGTATGAAGCTTTCTTT,CASSSWTGGYEAFF
TRBD1,TRBJ1-1,-,TRBV3-1/TRBV3-2,TGTGCCAGCAGCCAATTATTACAGGGGGCCGTTCCCGCTGAAGCTTTCTTT,CASSQLLQGAVPAEAFF
-,TRBJ2-7,-,TRBV10-3,TGTGCCATCAGTGGGGCCTACGAGCAGTACTTC,CAISGAYEQYF
TRBD1,TRBJ1-2,-,TRBV10-3,TGTGCCATCAGTGGCGACAGGGATGGCTACACCTTC,CAISGDRDGYTF
-,TRBJ1-5,-,TRBV7-8,TGTGCCAGCAGCCAGACGGGGTCGGGCCAGCCCCAGCATTTT,CASSQTGSGQPQHF
-,TRBJ1-1,once,TRBV27,TGTGCCAGCAGTTTAGTGGCGGTGGGCACTGAAGCTTTCTTT,CASSLVAVGTEAFF
TRBD1,TRBJ1-1,-,TRBV27,TGTGCCAGCAGTTTTAGACAGGGGAACACTGAAGCTTTCTTT,CASSFRQGNTEAFF
-,TRBJ2-7,-,TRBV6-5,TGTGCCAGCTGGGCAGGTATAAGCTCCTACGAGCAGTACTTC,CASWAGISSYEQYF
-,TRBJ1-1,-,TRBV12-3/TRBV12-4,TGTGCCAGCAGTTTAAGTAGGACTGAAGCTTTCTTT,CASSLSRTEAFF
-,TRBJ2-7,-,TRBV25-1,TGTGCCAGCAGTGAGGTTGGGGTTGAGCAGTACTTC,CASSEVGVEQYF
TRBD1,TRBJ2-7,-,TRBV27,TGTGCCAGCAGGCTCTGGGACAGCTACGAGCAGTACTTC,CASRLWDSYEQYF
-,TRBJ1-1,-,TRBV18,TGTGCCAGCTCCCTGACCGACGGGAACACTGAAGCTTTCTTT,CASSLTDGNTEAFF
TRBD2,TRBJ2-2,-,TRBV5-4,TGTGCCAGCAGCATAGGACTAGCGGGGGGCCCGAACACCGGGGAGCTGTTTTTT,CASSIGLAGGPNTGELFF
-,TRBJ1-5,-,TRBV12-3/TRBV12-4,TGTGCCAGCAGTTGGGGGGTTCAGCCCCAGCATTTT,CASSWGVQPQHF
-,TRBJ2-1,once,TRBV28,TGTGCCAGCAGTTCTGGAGTATACAATGAGCAGTTCTTC,CASSSGVYNEQFF
-,TRBJ1-4,-,TRBV29-1,TGCAGCGTTGAAGCAGGCAGGGTCGGAACTAATGAAAAACTGTTTTTT,CSVEAGRVGTNEKLFF
-,TRBJ2-7,-,TRBV28,TGTGCCAGCAGGACAGGCATCTCCTACGAGCAGTACTTC,CASRTGISYEQYF
TRBD1,TRBJ2-5,-,TRBV6-5,TGTGCCAGCAGTTACGGGACAGGGCTTCAAGAGACCCAGTACTTC,CASSYGTGLQETQYF
-,TRBJ1-2,-,TRBV12-3/TRBV12-4,TGTGCCAGCAGTTTATACGGGGAGGGCTACACCTTC,CASSLYGEGYTF
TRBD2,TRBJ2-1,-,TRBV18,TGTGCCAGCTCACCAGAAACTAGCGGGAGCAATGAGCAGTTCTTC,CASSPETSGSNEQFF
TRBD1,TRBJ1-4,-,TRBV28,TGTGCCAGCAGTCCTACAGGGGGCGTTGGGTTTTCTAATGAAAAACTGTTTTTT,CASSPTGGVGFSNEKLFF
-,TRBJ1-1,-,TRBV11-2,TGTGCCAGCAGGGCGTTCGAGAACACTGAAGCTTTCTTT,CASRAFENTEAFF
-,TRBJ2-7,once,TRBV6-5,TGTGCCAGCAGTACTATTGCCTACGAGCAGTACTTC,CASSTIAYEQYF
-,TRBJ1-1,-,TRBV6-1,TGTGCCAGCAGTGATAAGGGGGGGGTTCCGACTGAAGCTTTCTTT,CASSDKGGVPTEAFF
-,TRBJ1-1,-,TRBV20-1,TGCAGTGGGGTATGGAACACTGAAGCTTTCTTT,CSGVWNTEAFF
-,TRBJ2-1,-,TRBV5-1,TGCGCCAGCAGCTTGGGGGTTGCTAATGAGCAGTTCTTC,CASSLGVANEQFF
TRBD1,TRBJ2-1,-,TRBV24-1,TGTGCCACCAGTGATCAAGCGGGACAGGGTAGATTGGGTGAGCAGTTCTTC,CATSDQAGQGRLGEQFF
-,TRBJ1-2,-,TRBV6-5,TGTGCCAGCAGTTTGGGGGGGTCGCAGAATGGCTACACCTTC,CASSLGGSQNGYTF
-,TRBJ2-7,-,TRBV6-5,TGTGCCAGCAGTTCGACTGGGTCCGGGGGCTTGTGGGAGCAGTACTTC,CASSSTGSGGLWEQYF
-,TRBJ2-3,-,TRBV19,TGTGCCAGTAGTATAGACACTACGCAGTATTTT,CASSIDTTQYF
TRBD2,TRBJ2-1,-,TRBV28,TGTGCCAGCAGTACACTAGCGGGAGGGCTCAATGAGCAGTTCTTC,CASSTLAGGLNEQFF
-,TRBJ1-6,-,TRBV3-1/TRBV3-2,TGTGCCAGCAGCCAAGTTCTCCGGGGTTCACCCCTCCACTTT,CASSQVLRGSPLHF
TRBD1,TRBJ2-7,few,TRBV5-1,TGCGCCAGCAGCAACCGGGACAGGGTTAAAGAGGTCTCCTACGAGCAGTACTTC,CASSNRDRVKEVSYEQYF
-,TRBJ1-2,-,TRBV24-1,TGTGCCACCAGTGCCCAGGTGGGGGGGACCTCTATGTTTGGCTACACCTTC,CATSAQVGGTSMFGYTF
-,TRBJ1-1,-,TRBV28,TGTGCCAGCAGACAGAGGGTTGAAGCTTTCTTT,CASRQRVEAFF
-,TRBJ2-7,once,TRBV5-4,TGTGCCAGCAGCCCTGACATGGTTGGGGAGCAGTACTTC,CASSPDMVGEQYF
-,TRBJ1-2,-,TRBV28,TGTGCCAGCAGTGAGACGGCTAACTATGGCTACACCTTC,CASSETANYGYTF